This T cell receptor (beta chain) stems from a study of early T cells in non-severe SARS-CoV-2 infection. Molecules of cDNA were individually given unique molecular identifiers that were attached to them. TCRdb redid the calling of the 5' RACE reads with MiXCR, one entry per CDR3 protein. This sample has roughly 80,000 distinct CDR3 sequences, with 7.5% to 10% found just once. Broader study findings: CD4 and private specificities were missed by VDJdb matching, which favored anti-spike CD8 responses.

This clonotype was recorded at least ten times. Its antigen remains unknown. The sequence derives from an adult who was a healthcare worker with PCR-confirmed SARS-CoV-2 infection or an uninfected control (not recorded which). The sample consisted of whole blood.

The CDR3 sequence: CSARDWLAGVGEQYF. CDR3 bases: TGCAGTGCTAGAGATTGGCTAGCGGGAGTTGGTGAGCAGTACTTC. This rearrangement joins TRBV20-1 to TRBJ2-7, with TRBD2 identical over 10 bases. Germline assignment: CDR1 DFQATT and CDR2 SNEGSKA (reference sequence). V shed 0 bases and J 7 bases; nucleotides not matched to a gene: 9. The CDR3 length is 15 residues.